This record covers a single T cell receptor (beta chain). The specificity of this receptor is unknown. Base qualities are not recorded, but no much larger clone differs from it by a single base. All donors were healthy Caucasians. Three pairs of female monozygotic twins, all aged roughly 18 to 29 years, were included in the twin cohort. The RNA used for TCR libraries was isolated from peripheral blood mononuclear cells. Library construction relied on 5' RACE. Sequencing used an Illumina HiSeq 2000. Template switching introduced a universal primer binding site; the final cDNA contained a unique molecular identifier, enabling accurate counting of TCR cDNA molecules. First-strand cDNA for TCR alpha and beta chains was synthesized from specific primers in the conserved constant-segment region. To control for contamination, every cDNA library was double barcoded, receiving both a SMART-Mk sample barcode and Illumina barcodes. TruSeq adapter sequences and Illumina sample barcodes were added in two successive PCR steps. TCR alpha and beta cDNA libraries were sequenced on the Illumina HiSeq platform with custom primers. In the original analysis: MiGEC processed the raw reads to extract unique molecular identifiers, while MiXCR was used to determine the CDR3 positions. For each individual, recombination models were inferred using an EM algorithm with the repgenHMM and IGoR tools. Shared clonotype analysis was performed with the tcR package in R, normalizing sharing by the product of cloneset sizes. Out-of-frame nonproductive sequences were analyzed to study raw recombination free of thymic and clonal selection effects. TCRdb reanalyzed the raw reads on its own, using fastp at Q25 for trimming and MiXCR for clone calling, and kept in-frame beta chains. Duplicate CDR3 protein sequences are folded into a single record with the most common DNA and genes. It is TCRdb's table, rather than the study itself, that gives the V and J calls and clone size. Across this sample there are hundreds of thousands of distinct CDR3 sequences, with about 20% seen only once. The ten largest make up about 4.3% of the sample.

The CDR3 starts with the cysteine, ends with the phenylalanine, and has 14 residues. The sequence is cut down to CDR3 DNA, 42 bases in frame from base 1. Germline trimming amounts to 6 bases on V and 4 bases on J, with 8 as the count of junction bases outside the gene matches. CDR1 and CDR2 were assigned from the germline V gene as SGHRS and YFSETQ. The data are from a study of identical twins (dated by TCRdb to the mid-2010s). In terms of the full investigation: The study deep-sequenced TCR alpha and beta repertoires from monozygotic twins, unrelated adults of various ages and cord blood to test whether fetal clonotypes persist. To rule out contamination, the twin experiments were replicated at different times with different library preparation protocols.

Here is what the overall study found, with its caveats: Out-of-frame TCR alpha sequences shared between twins showed an excess of low generation-probability sequences compared with coincidental sharing between unrelated individuals. Because the same donors could not be followed over many years, the conclusions depended on cross-sectional statistical analysis. Zero-insertion analyses could be partly confounded by invariant T cells such as MAIT and iNKT, although diverse VJ usage argued against such confounding for most clonotypes. A weaker excess of twin sharing was found in beta out-of-frame sequences because the signal-to-noise ratio was lowered by fewer shared sequences. Abundant cord blood beta clonotypes had fewer insertions, young adult naive repertoires showed a similar but weaker trend, and memory repertoires showed no such trend. Out-of-frame TCR alpha sharing in monozygotic twins was systematically underestimated by recombination models, whereas sharing between unrelated individuals was in agreement with the recombination models.

These data are also associated with another study on T cells expressing NK-cell markers. As the second study states: Three sorted T-cell subsets (CD3+CD56+NKG2C+, CD3+CD56+NKG2C- and CD3+CD56-NKG2C+) from fewer than 10 donors had their TCR beta-chain repertoires profiled. Seven of the eight sequenced donors were HCMV-seropositive and one was HCMV-seronegative. In several experiments an anti-gammadeltaTCR antibody was added to restrict sorting to alphabetaTCR-expressing T cells. In five to seven donors, the dominant CD3+CD56+NKG2C+ clonotypes were among the top 10 CD8+ clonotypes and accounted for roughly 1.0-8% of CD8+ T cells. Those dominant clonotypes were again the most abundant among CD3+CD56-NKG2C+ cells in several donors, at roughly 28.3-60.1%. Whether the expanded NKG2C-expressing T cell clones were specific for HCMV antigens was left unclear. Randomly selected healthy volunteers, three men and five women, were used as the eight sequenced donors. HCMV-specific IgG was detected in serum with a commercial ELISA kit to determine HCMV serostatus. For about 6 donors, bulk peripheral blood T-cell repertoires were additionally sequenced from unsorted PBMC. MIGEC was used to demultiplex reads and group reads by UMI, and MiTCR was used to assemble and quantify clonotypes. To exclude erroneous sequences, any TCR cDNA sequence not supported by at least two reads was discarded. The tcR package was used for downstream repertoire analysis, with clonotypes matched between fractions based on CDR3 nucleotide sequence plus V segment. VDJmatch was used to annotate antigen specificity against VDJdb, with one amino acid substitution in CDR3 permitted.

Sequencing input: PBMCs. The rearranged chain carries TRBV5-1 and TRBJ2-7, and 9 junctional nucleotides match TRBD1. This TCR derives from a woman younger than 35 in good health. The bases are TGCGCCAGCACACAGGGGGCGATTGGATACGAGCAGTACTTC. This yields the protein CASTQGAIGYEQYF.